The 4 T cell receptor beta chains reported below all come from one sample, sequenced in a study of CXCR3-negative and CXCR3-positive naive CD8 T cells (dated by TCRdb to the late 2010s). Paper-wide results and their limitations: TRB CDR3s from CXCR3-positive naive cells showed higher hydrophobicity (lower Kidera factor 4), lower energy, and higher strength and volume indices than CXCR3-negative naive cells.

Antigens for these TCRs are unknown. The run used a NextSeq 550. The Human TCR Profiling Kit (MiLaboratory) was used to make UMI-labeled 5' RACE TRB cDNA libraries. The reads went through TCRdb reprocessing, and each CDR3 protein sequence gets one entry with no DNA. The sample's table lists a count of 130,000 to 150,000 distinct CDR3 sequences. The ten largest clones add up to 0.25% to 0.3% of the sample. The material sequenced was naive CXCR3+ CD8+ T cells from blood. The sample's cell subset or site label, in plain terms: CD45RO-CCR7+CD27+CD95- naive CD8+ T cells expressing CXCR3 (TNR3+). The receptors were sampled from a human donor in good health. Some clones in this sample may be carry-over from other donors' samples.

This chain links TRBV28 with TRBJ2-1; absent DNA, TCRdb's TRBD1 call cannot be checked. The germline gives CDR1 MDHEN, CDR2 SYDVKM. CDR3 length: 15 residues. CDR3 sequence reads: CASSLQGSSYNEQFF. Combining the CDR3 with reference TRBV28 and TRBJ2-1 gives the whole variable domain DVKVTQSSRYLVKRTGEKVFLECVQDMDHENMFWYRQDPGLGLRLIYFSYDVKMKEKGDIPEGYSVSREKKERFSLILESASTNQTSMYLCASSLQGSSYNEQFFGPGTRLTVL.

This chain joins TRBV5-1 and TRBJ2-2; lacking DNA, the TRBD1 call made by TCRdb goes unchecked. Per germline, CDR1 SGHRS and CDR2 YFSETQ. The CDR3 sequence is 14 residues long. CDR3 amino acids: CASSLVAGTGELFF. The complete variable domain, with remaining parts taken from reference TRBV5-1 and TRBJ2-2, reads KAGVTQTPRYLIKTRGQQVTLSCSPISGHRSVSWYQQTPGQGLQFLFEYFSETQRNKGNFPGRFSGRQFSNSRSEMNVSTLELGDSALYLCASSLVAGTGELFFGEGSRLTVL.

This chain links TRBV7-2 with TRBJ2-1; TCRdb selects TRBD1, and the lack of DNA leaves this call unchecked. CDR1 is SGHTA and CDR2 is FQGNSA in the germline V gene. This CDR3 comprises 17 residues. This CDR3 reads CASSLATGTISYNEQFF.

The chain carries TRBV7-8 and TRBJ2-7. The CDR3 is made up of 11 amino acids. Germline CDR1 and CDR2: SGHVS and FQNEAQ. CDR3 sequence: CASSPSLEQYF.